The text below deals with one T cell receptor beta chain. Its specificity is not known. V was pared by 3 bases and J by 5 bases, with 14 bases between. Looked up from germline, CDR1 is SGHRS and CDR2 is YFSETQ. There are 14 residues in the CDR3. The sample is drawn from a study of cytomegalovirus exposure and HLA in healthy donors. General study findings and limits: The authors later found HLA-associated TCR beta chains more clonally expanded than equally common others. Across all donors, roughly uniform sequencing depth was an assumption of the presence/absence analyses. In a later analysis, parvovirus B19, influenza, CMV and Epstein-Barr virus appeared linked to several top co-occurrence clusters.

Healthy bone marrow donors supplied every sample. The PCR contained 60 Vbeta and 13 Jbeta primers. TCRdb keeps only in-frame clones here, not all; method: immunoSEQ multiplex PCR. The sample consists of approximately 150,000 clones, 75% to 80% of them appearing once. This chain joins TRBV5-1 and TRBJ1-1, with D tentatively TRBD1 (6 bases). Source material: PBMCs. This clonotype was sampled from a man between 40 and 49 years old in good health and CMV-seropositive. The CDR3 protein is CASSSPPGATEAFF. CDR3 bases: TGCGCCAGCAGCTCACCTCCAGGGGCAACTGAAGCTTTCTTT. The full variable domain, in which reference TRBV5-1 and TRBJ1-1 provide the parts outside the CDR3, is KAGVTQTPRYLIKTRGQQVTLSCSPISGHRSVSWYQQTPGQGLQFLFEYFSETQRNKGNFPGRFSGRQFSNSRSEMNVSTLELGDSALYLCASSSPPGATEAFFGQGTRLTVV.